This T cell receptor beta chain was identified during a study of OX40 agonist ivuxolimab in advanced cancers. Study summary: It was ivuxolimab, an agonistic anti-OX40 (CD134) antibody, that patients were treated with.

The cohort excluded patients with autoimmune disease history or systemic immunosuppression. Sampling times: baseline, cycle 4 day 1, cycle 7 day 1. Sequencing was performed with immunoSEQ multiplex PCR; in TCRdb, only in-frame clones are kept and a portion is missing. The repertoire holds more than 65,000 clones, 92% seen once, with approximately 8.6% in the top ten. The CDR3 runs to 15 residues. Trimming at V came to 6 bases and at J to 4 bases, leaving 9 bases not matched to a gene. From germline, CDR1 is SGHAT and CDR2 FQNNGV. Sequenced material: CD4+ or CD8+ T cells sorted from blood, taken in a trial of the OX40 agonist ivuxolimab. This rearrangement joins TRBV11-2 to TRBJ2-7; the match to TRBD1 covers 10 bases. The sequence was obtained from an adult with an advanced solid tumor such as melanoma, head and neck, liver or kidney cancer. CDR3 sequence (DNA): TGTGCCAGCAGGTACCCCGGGACAGGGGCTTACGAGCAGTACTTC. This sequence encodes CASRYPGTGAYEQYF. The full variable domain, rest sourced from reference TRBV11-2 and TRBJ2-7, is EAGVAQSPRYKIIEKRQSVAFWCNPISGHATLYWYQQILGQGPKLLIQFQNNGVVDDSQLPKDRFSAERLKGVDSTLKIQPAKLEDSAVYLCASRYPGTGAYEQYFGPGTRLTVT.